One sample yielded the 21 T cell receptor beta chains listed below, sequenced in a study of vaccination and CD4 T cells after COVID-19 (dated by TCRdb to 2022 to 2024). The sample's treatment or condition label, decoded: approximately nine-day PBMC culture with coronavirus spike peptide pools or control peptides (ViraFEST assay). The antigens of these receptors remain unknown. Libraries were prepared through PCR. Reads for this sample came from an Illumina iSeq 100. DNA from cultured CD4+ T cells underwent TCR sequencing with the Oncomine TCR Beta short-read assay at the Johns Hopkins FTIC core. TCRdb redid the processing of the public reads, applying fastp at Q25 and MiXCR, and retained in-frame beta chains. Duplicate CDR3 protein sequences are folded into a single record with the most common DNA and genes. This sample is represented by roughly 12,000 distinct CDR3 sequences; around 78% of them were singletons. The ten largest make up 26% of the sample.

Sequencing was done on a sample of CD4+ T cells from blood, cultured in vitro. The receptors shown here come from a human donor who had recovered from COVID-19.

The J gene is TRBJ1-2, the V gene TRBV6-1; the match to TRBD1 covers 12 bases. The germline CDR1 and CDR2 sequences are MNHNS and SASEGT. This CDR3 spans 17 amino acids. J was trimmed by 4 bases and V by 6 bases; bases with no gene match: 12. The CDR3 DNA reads TGTGCCAGCAGCCTTCGGGACAGGGGGCCGTATGGCTATGGCTACACCTTC. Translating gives CASSLRDRGPYGYGYTF.

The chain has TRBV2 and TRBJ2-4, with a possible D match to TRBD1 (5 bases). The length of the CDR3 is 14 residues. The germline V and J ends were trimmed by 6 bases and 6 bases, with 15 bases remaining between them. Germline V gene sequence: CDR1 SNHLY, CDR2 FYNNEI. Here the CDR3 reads CASSRAKIGNIQYF. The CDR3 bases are TGTGCCAGCAGCAGGGCGAAGATAGGAAACATTCAGTACTTC.

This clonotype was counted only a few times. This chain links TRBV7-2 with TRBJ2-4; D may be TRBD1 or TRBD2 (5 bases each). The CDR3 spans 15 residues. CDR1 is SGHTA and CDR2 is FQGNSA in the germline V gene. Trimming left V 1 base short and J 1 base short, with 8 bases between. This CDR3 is CASSLDWGAKNIQYF. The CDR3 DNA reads TGTGCCAGCAGCTTAGATTGGGGGGCCAAAAACATTCAGTACTTC.

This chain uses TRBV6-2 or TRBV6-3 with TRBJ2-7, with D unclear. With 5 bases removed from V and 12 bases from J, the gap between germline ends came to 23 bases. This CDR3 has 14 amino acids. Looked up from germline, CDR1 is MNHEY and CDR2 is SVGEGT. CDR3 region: CASSPPKTTRLSYF. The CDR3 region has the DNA TGTGCCAGCAGTCCACCCAAAACAACAAGACTTTCGTACTTC.

This chain's CDR3 is CASSWGAEAREQYF. The CDR3 DNA reads as TGCGCCAGCAGCTGGGGGGCGGAGGCAAGGGAGCAGTACTTC. V usage is TRBV5-1 and J usage is TRBJ2-7; the D call may be TRBD1 or TRBD2 (6 bases each). The CDR3 has 14 amino acids. The germline V gene encodes CDR1 SGHRS and CDR2 YFSETQ. Trimming removed 3 bases from V and 7 bases from J, with 17 bases in between.

The CDR3 DNA reads as TGTGCCAGCAGTTACTCGACTAGCAATCAGCCCCAGCATTTT. Protein sequence: CASSYSTSNQPQHF. The V call is TRBV6-2 or TRBV6-3, the J call TRBJ1-5; D unclear. Trimming cost V 0 bases and J 0 bases, with 3 bases left between them. The CDR3 is 14 amino acids. Germline CDR1 MNHEY, CDR2 SVGEGT.

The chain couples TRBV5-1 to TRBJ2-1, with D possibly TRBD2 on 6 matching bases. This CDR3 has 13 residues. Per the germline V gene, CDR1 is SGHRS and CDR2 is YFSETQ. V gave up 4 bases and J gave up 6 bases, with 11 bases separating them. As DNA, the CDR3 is TGCGCCAGCAGCCGAGCGGAGGGCAATGAGCAGTTCTTC. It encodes CASSRAEGNEQFF.

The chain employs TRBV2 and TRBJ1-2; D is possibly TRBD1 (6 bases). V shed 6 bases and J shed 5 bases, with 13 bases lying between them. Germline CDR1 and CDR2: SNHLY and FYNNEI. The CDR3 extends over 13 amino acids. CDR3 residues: CASSLDRSYGYTF. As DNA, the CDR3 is TGTGCCAGCAGCCTCGACAGGAGTTATGGCTACACCTTC.

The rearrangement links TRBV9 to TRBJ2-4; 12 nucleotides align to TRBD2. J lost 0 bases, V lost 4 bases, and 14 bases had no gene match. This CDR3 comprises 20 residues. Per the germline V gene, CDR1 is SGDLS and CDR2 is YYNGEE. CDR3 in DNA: TGTGCCAGCAGCCCCCGTGAAGGGCTAGCGGGAGGGATAGCCAAAAACATTCAGTACTTC. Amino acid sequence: CASSPREGLAGGIAKNIQYF.

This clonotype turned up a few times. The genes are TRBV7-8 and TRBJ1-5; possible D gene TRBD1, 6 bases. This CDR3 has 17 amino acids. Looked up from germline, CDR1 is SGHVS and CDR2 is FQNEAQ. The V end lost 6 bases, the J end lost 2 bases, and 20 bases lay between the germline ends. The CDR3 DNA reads TGTGCCAGCAGTCAATCGGGAGTGGGGACACGCAATCAGCCCCAGCATTTT. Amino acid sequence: CASSQSGVGTRNQPQHF.

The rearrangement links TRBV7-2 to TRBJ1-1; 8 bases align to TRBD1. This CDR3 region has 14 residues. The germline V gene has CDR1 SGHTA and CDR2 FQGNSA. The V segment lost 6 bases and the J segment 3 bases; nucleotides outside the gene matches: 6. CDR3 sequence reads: CASSPQGGDTEAFF. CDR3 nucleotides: TGTGCCAGCAGTCCACAGGGGGGGGACACTGAAGCTTTCTTT. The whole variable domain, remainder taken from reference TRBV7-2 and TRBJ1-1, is GAGVSQSPSNKVTEKGKDVELRCDPISGHTALYWYRQSLGQGLEFLIYFQGNSAPDKSGLPSDRFSAERTGGSVSTLTIQRTQQEDSAVYLCASSPQGGDTEAFFGQGTRLTVV.

The DNA of the CDR3 is TGTGCCAGCAGCCCCCTTCGGGGCGCAGATACGCAGTATTTT. It is translated as CASSPLRGADTQYF. The chain links TRBV6-2 or TRBV6-3 to TRBJ2-3; D possibly matches TRBD1 or TRBD2 (5 bases each). Deletions cut 6 bases from V and 4 bases from J, with 14 bases between. This CDR3 has 14 amino acids. In germline, CDR1 is MNHEY, CDR2 SVGEGT.

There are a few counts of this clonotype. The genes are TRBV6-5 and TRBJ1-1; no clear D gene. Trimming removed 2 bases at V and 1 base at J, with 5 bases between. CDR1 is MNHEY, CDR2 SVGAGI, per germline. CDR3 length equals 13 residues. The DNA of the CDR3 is TGTGCCAGCAGTTACGGGTCGAACACTGAAGCTTTCTTT. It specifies CASSYGSNTEAFF.

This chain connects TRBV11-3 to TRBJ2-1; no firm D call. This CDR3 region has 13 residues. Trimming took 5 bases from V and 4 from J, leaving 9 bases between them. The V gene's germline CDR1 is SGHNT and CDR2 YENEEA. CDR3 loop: CASSRGEYNEQFF. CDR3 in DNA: TGTGCCAGCAGCCGCGGAGAGTACAATGAGCAGTTCTTC.

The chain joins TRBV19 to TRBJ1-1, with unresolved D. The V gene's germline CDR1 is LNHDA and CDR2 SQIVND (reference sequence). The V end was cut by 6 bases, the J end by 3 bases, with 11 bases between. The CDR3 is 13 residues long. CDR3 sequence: CASRGGLHTEAFF. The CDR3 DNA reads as TGTGCCAGTAGAGGAGGGCTACACACTGAAGCTTTCTTT.

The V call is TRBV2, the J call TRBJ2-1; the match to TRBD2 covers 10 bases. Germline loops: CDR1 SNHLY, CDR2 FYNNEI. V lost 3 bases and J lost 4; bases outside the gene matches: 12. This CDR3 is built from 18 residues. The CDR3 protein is CASSDPISGRAMYNEQFF. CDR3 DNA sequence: TGTGCCAGCAGTGACCCTATAAGCGGGAGGGCCATGTACAATGAGCAGTTCTTC.

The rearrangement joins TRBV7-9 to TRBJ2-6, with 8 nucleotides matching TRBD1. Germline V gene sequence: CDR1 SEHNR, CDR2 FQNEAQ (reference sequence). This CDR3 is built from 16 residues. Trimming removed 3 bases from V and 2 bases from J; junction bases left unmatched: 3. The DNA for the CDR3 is TGTGCCAGCAGCTTGACAGGGGCCCCTGGGGCCAACGTCCTGACTTTC. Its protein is CASSLTGAPGANVLTF.

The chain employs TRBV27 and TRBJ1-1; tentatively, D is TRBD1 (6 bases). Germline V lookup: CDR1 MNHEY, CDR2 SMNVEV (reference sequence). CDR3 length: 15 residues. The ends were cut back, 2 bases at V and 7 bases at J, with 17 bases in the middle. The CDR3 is CASSLVRGQIIEAFF. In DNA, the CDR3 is TGTGCCAGCAGTTTAGTTCGAGGACAGATTATTGAAGCTTTCTTT.

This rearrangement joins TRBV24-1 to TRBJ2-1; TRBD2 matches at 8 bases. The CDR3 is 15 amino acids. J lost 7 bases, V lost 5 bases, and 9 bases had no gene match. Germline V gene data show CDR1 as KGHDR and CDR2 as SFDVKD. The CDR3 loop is CATSVVAGLGNEQFF. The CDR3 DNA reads TGTGCCACCAGTGTGGTAGCGGGACTGGGGAATGAGCAGTTCTTC.

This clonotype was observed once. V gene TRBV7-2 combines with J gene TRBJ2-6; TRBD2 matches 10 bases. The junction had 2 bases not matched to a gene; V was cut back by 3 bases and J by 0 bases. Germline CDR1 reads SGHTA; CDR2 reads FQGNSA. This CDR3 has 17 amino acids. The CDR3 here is CASSFTSGVSGANVLTF. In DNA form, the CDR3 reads TGTGCCAGCAGCTTCACTAGCGGGGTCTCTGGGGCCAACGTCCTGACTTTC.

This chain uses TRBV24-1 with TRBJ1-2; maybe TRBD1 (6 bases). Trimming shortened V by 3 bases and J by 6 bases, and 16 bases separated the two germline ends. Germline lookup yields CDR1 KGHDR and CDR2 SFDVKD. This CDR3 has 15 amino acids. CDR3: CATSDGTYTGNGYTF. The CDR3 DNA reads TGTGCCACCAGTGATGGGACTTATACAGGGAATGGCTACACCTTC.